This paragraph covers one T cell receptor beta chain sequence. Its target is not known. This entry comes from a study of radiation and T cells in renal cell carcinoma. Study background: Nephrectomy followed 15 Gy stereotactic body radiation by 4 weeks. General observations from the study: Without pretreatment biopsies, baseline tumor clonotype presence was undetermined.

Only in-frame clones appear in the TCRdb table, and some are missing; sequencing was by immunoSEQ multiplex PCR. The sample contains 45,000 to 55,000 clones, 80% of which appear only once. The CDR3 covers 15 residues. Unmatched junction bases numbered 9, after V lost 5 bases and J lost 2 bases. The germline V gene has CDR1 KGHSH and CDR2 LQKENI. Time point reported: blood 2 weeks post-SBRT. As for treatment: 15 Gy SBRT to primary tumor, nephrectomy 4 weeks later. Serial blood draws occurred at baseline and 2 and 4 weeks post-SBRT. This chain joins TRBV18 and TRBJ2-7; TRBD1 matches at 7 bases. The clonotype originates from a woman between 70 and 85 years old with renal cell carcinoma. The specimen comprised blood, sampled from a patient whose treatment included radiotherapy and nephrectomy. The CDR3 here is CASSANRGLAYEQYF. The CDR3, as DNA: TGTGCCAGCTCAGCCAACAGGGGATTGGCCTACGAGCAGTACTTC.